What follows are 3 T cell receptor beta chains derived from one specimen sequenced in a study of technical replicates of blood from a few donors. The protocol was immunoSEQ multiplex PCR, while the TCRdb copy is restricted to in-frame clones and leaves out a portion. The sample has about 59,000 clones, approximately 90% seen once. The sequencing input was PBMCs. Every receptor here comes from a human donor in good health. Some clones in this sample may be carry-over from other donors' samples.

The chain is built from TRBV7-2 and TRBJ1-5, with TRBD1 identical over 7 bases. With 1 base clipped from V and 8 bases from J, the junction kept 5 bases outside the gene matches. Germline CDR1 SGHTA, CDR2 FQGNSA. CDR3 length equals 14 residues. The CDR3 region is CASSLGGGLEPQHF. The CDR3 DNA reads TGTGCCAGCAGCTTAGGAGGGGGCTTAGAGCCCCAGCATTTT.

J is TRBJ2-1 and V is TRBV4-1; 7 bases are a match to TRBD1. With V trimmed by 3 bases and J by 1 base, 9 bases remained unmatched. CDR3 length equals 17 residues. Germline values: CDR1 MGHRA, CDR2 YSYEKL. This chain's CDR3 is CASSQVAATGSYNEQFF. CDR3 sequence (DNA): TGCGCCAGCAGCCAGGTGGCCGCGACAGGGTCCTACAATGAGCAGTTCTTC.

This clone came up once. The chain uses TRBV7-9 and TRBJ2-3; 12 nucleotides match TRBD2. V gave up 2 bases and J gave up 6 bases; unmatched junction bases: 3. CDR3 size: 15 residues. Per the germline V gene, CDR1 is SEHNR and CDR2 is FQNEAQ (reference sequence). CDR3 loop: CASSLLAGGRDTQYF. CDR3 coding DNA: TGTGCCAGCAGCTTACTAGCGGGGGGGCGTGATACGCAGTATTTT.